This TCR beta chain was identified in a study of T-cell reconstitution after alpha-beta-depleted transplantation in children. This clonotype was observed a handful of times. V lost 5 bases to trimming and J lost 0 bases, with 13 bases between them. From germline, CDR1 is SGHTA and CDR2 FQGNSA. There are 15 residues in the CDR3. TCRbeta library construction was performed incorporating unique molecular identifiers. TCRdb re-analysed the PCR reads in MiXCR, keeping a single row per CDR3 protein. The repertoire has 550,000 to 800,000 distinct CDR3 sequences, about 12% of them found once; the top ten carry 0.79%.

The receptor's source is a girl aged 2 to 10 with congenital amegakaryocytic thrombocytopenia, due to receive a stem cell transplant. Sequencing used PBMCs, obtained before TCRalphabeta/CD19-depleted stem cell transplant. This rearrangement joins TRBV7-2 to TRBJ2-5; possible D gene TRBD2, 6 bases. The CDR3 nucleotides are TGTGCCAGCAGCACTAGCAGAATGTACCAAGAGACCCAGTACTTC. Translated, it gives CASSTSRMYQETQYF. The complete variable domain, with remaining parts taken from reference TRBV7-2 and TRBJ2-5, reads GAGVSQSPSNKVTEKGKDVELRCDPISGHTALYWYRQSLGQGLEFLIYFQGNSAPDKSGLPSDRFSAERTGGSVSTLTIQRTQQEDSAVYLCASSTSRMYQETQYFGPGTRLLVL.